These 27 T cell receptor beta chains originate from one sample sequenced in a study of human T cells and chemical hapten exposure (dated by TCRdb to the early 2020s). The sample's time point label, decoded: pre-sensitization, week 0. What the treatment or condition label conveys for this sample: therapeutic diphenylcyclopropenone sensitization with weekly scalp DPC. Library preparation used RACE. Sequencing instrument: NextSeq 500. TCRdb took the public reads, trimmed them with fastp at Q25, ran MiXCR for clone calling and kept in-frame beta chains. Each CDR3 protein gets just one entry, which takes the most common genes and DNA from the rows behind it. The sample table shows 240,000 or so distinct CDR3 sequences, and more than 6.5% are seen once. The ten largest clonotypes hold 2.3% of the sample. This material consisted of whole blood, taken in connection with sensitization to the hapten diphenylcyclopropenone (DPC). The receptor set was obtained from a woman aged 40-49 years with alopecia areata. Some clones in this sample may be carry-over from other donors' samples.

The DNA for the CDR3 is TGTGCCAGCGCGCGACAGCTCTATGGCTACACCTTC. It is translated as CASARQLYGYTF. The chain employs TRBV6-6 and TRBJ1-2; TRBD1 might be the D (5 bases). CDR3 length equals 12 residues. The germline V gene has CDR1 MNHNY and CDR2 SVGAGI (reference sequence). Trimming removed 8 bases from V and 4 bases from J, with 11 bases in between.

This clonotype was counted a few times. The genes are TRBV7-9 and TRBJ2-7; 8 nucleotides align to TRBD1. This CDR3 has 15 amino acids. The V segment lost 5 bases and the J segment 6 bases; nucleotides outside the gene matches: 12. Looked up from germline, CDR1 is SEHNR and CDR2 is FQNEAQ (reference sequence). The CDR3 spells CASSRVGQGAFEQYF. The CDR3 bases are TGTGCCAGCAGCCGGGTGGGCCAGGGGGCTTTCGAGCAGTACTTC.

The table lists this clonotype with a few counts. The rearrangement links TRBV15 to TRBJ2-1; D uncertain. Trimming took 5 bases from V and 2 from J, leaving 7 bases between them. The CDR3 is 13 amino acids. The V gene's germline CDR1 is LNHNV and CDR2 YYDKDF (reference sequence). This CDR3 reads CATSEETYNEQFF. The DNA for the CDR3 is TGTGCCACCAGCGAAGAGACCTACAATGAGCAGTTCTTC.

The J gene is TRBJ1-5, the V gene TRBV10-3; TRBD1 aligns across 11 bases. V lost 5 bases to trimming and J lost 5 bases; unmatched junction nucleotides: 2. The germline gives CDR1 ENHRY, CDR2 SYGVKD. This CDR3 comprises 14 residues. The CDR3 is CAISRTGGYQPQHF. CDR3 nucleotides: TGTGCCATCAGTAGGACAGGGGGCTATCAGCCCCAGCATTTT.

J is TRBJ2-7 and V is TRBV9; D possibly corresponds to TRBD2 (7 bases). The CDR3 has 13 residues. Germline values: CDR1 SGDLS, CDR2 YYNGEE. V was trimmed by 3 bases and J by 6 bases, leaving 13 bases between them. The CDR3 DNA is TGTGCCAGCAGCGCCCGGGGGGCGGGCGAGCAGTACTTC. Translation: CASSARGAGEQYF.

This clonotype occurred many times. The J gene is TRBJ2-1, the V gene TRBV5-1, with 8 bases lining up with TRBD2. The CDR3 extends over 16 amino acids. From germline, CDR1 is SGHRS and CDR2 YFSETQ. J gave up 2 bases and V 0 bases, and 4 bases lay outside the gene matches. CDR3 residues: CASSLGSGSTYNEQFF. DNA of the CDR3: TGCGCCAGCAGCTTGGGGAGCGGGAGTACCTACAATGAGCAGTTCTTC.

The V and J genes are TRBV14 and TRBJ2-7; D might be TRBD2 (6 bases). CDR3 size: 17 residues. The V gene's germline CDR1 is SGHDN and CDR2 FVKESK. V was cut by 0 bases and J by 7 bases, with 22 bases left in between. The CDR3 DNA is TGTGCCAGCAGCCAAGATCTCGGGACTGCATACGGAAATGAGCAGTACTTC. This encodes CASSQDLGTAYGNEQYF.

This clonotype was counted many times. The rearrangement uses TRBV5-1 and TRBJ2-3, with TRBD2 as a possible D gene (6 bases). Germline V gene lookup returns CDR1 SGHRS and CDR2 YFSETQ. The length of the CDR3 is 16 residues. V was trimmed by 0 bases and J by 2 bases, leaving 13 bases between them. CDR3 DNA: TGCGCCAGCAGCTTGGGGAGGGGCAGACCCACAGATACGCAGTATTTT. Amino acids: CASSLGRGRPTDTQYF.

This clonotype was observed a handful of times. The chain links TRBV4-2 to TRBJ2-7; tentative D call: TRBD2 (6 bases). Trimming removed 3 bases at V and 1 base at J, with 10 bases between. This CDR3 spans 14 amino acids. The germline V gene has CDR1 LGHNA and CDR2 YNFKEQ. In DNA form, the CDR3 reads TGTGCCAGCAGCCATGGGGCGGGGTCCTACGAGCAGTACTTC. Translating gives CASSHGAGSYEQYF.

The genes are TRBV2 and TRBJ1-5; D may be TRBD1 (6 bases). The V gene's germline CDR1 is SNHLY and CDR2 FYNNEI. Trimming left V 10 bases short and J 6 bases short, with 16 bases between. The CDR3 spans 13 residues. This chain's CDR3 is CATLGGIGQPQHF. CDR3 in DNA: TGTGCCACGCTAGGGGGTATCGGTCAGCCCCAGCATTTT.

This clonotype has more than one count but fewer than ten. The chain has TRBV9 and TRBJ2-1; the D gene is possibly TRBD2 (8 bases). V lost 8 bases to trimming and J lost 9 bases, with 24 bases between them. The CDR3 runs to 15 residues. The germline gives CDR1 SGDLS, CDR2 YYNGEE. DNA of the CDR3: TGTGCCAGGGACAGGACTAGCCCACTCTTTGGTGAGCAGTTCTTC. Translating gives CARDRTSPLFGEQFF.

This clonotype showed up many times. The J gene is TRBJ2-3, the V gene TRBV11-2; D is ambiguous. This CDR3 is 11 amino acids long. Trimming shortened V by 5 bases and J by 2 bases, and 2 bases separated the two germline ends. CDR1 SGHAT and CDR2 FQNNGV come from the germline V gene. The CDR3 spells CASSHTDTQYF. In DNA, the CDR3 is TGTGCCAGCAGCCACACAGATACGCAGTATTTT.

This clonotype showed up many times. V is TRBV7-2 and J is TRBJ1-4, with D possibly matching TRBD1 (5 bases). The CDR3 length is 15 residues. Germline V lookup: CDR1 SGHTA, CDR2 FQGNSA. The V end was cut by 1 base, the J end by 7 bases, with 13 bases between. The CDR3 sequence is CASSLVSARGEKLFF. CDR3 nucleotides: TGTGCCAGCAGCTTAGTATCAGCTAGGGGTGAAAAACTGTTTTTT.

This clonotype was observed a handful of times. This chain connects TRBV20-1 to TRBJ2-3; TRBD2 agrees at 12 bases. The CDR3 loop spans 17 amino acids. CDR1 is DFQATT, CDR2 SNEGSKA, per germline (reference sequence). V dropped 8 bases and J dropped 1; count of bases not matched to a gene: 13. The CDR3 DNA reads as TGCAGTAAAACAGGGGCTAGCGGGAGGGGTCGCACAGATACGCAGTATTTT. Protein product: CSKTGASGRGRTDTQYF.

This clonotype came up a few times. The J gene is TRBJ2-7, the V gene TRBV5-5, with 7 bases lining up with TRBD2. Germline CDR1 SGHKS, CDR2 YYEKEE (reference sequence). Trimming cost V 3 bases and J 2 bases; bases outside gene matches: 8. The CDR3 has 15 amino acids. The CDR3 loop is CASSWGGTTAYEQYF. The CDR3 coding sequence is TGTGCCAGCAGCTGGGGCGGGACTACCGCCTACGAGCAGTACTTC.

This clonotype was detected many times. The chain combines TRBV7-3 with TRBJ1-1, with 7 positions matching TRBD1. J lost 1 base, V lost 5 bases, and 1 base had no gene match. Germline V gives CDR1 SGHTA, CDR2 FQGTGA. The CDR3 runs to 13 residues. CDR3 DNA: TGTGCCAGCAGCCGGGACAGGAACACTGAAGCTTTCTTT. Protein product: CASSRDRNTEAFF.

This clonotype was counted between two and nine times. The chain links TRBV20-1 to TRBJ1-1, with D unclear. The germline V gene has CDR1 DFQATT and CDR2 SNEGSKA (reference sequence). The CDR3 extends over 16 amino acids. The V gene lost 2 bases and the J gene lost 0 bases, with 16 bases spanning the gap. The CDR3 loop is CSARPAGSFMNTEAFF. The CDR3, as DNA: TGCAGTGCTAGACCGGCAGGTTCCTTTATGAACACTGAAGCTTTCTTT.

This clonotype was found a few times. A much larger clone is a single base away; this may be a read error. This sequence joins TRBV11-2 and TRBJ2-5, with unresolved D. The CDR3 extends over 12 amino acids. V lost 0 bases, J lost 2 bases, and 1 base lay in between. Germline-derived CDR1 and CDR2 are SGHAT and FQNNGV. The CDR3 region has the DNA TGTGCCAGCAGCTTAGAGCAAGAGACCCAGTACTTC. Its translation: CASSLEQETQYF.

On this clonotype itself: A much more abundant neighbour one base away suggests this may be a read error. The chain couples TRBV4-1 to TRBJ2-7; D is perhaps TRBD2 (6 bases). CDR3 length: 13 residues. Germline CDR1 is MGHRA and CDR2 is YSYEKL. The CDR3 spells CASGHDGGYEQYF. The CDR3, as DNA: TGCGCCAGCGGCCACGACGGGGGATACGAGCAGTACTTC.

The chain links TRBV20-1 to TRBJ1-1; 7 positions match TRBD1. J was trimmed by 0 bases and V by 4 bases; bases with no gene match: 2. This CDR3 comprises 13 residues. Germline CDR1 and CDR2: DFQATT and SNEGSKA (reference sequence). CDR3 sequence: CSATTGMNTEAFF. CDR3 nucleotides: TGCAGTGCTACGACAGGGATGAACACTGAAGCTTTCTTT.

This clonotype was detected only a few times. The chain joins TRBV20-1 to TRBJ2-1; 12 nucleotides match TRBD2. The V gene's germline CDR1 is DFQATT and CDR2 SNEGSKA (reference sequence). This CDR3 contains 17 residues. The V segment lost 1 base and the J segment 7 bases; nucleotides outside the gene matches: 11. Here the CDR3 DNA reads TGCAGTGCTAGAGTGCCTAGCGGGAGGGCTTCTGGGAATGAGCAGTTCTTC. It yields the protein CSARVPSGRASGNEQFF.

This clonotype occurred many times. The rearrangement links TRBV29-1 to TRBJ2-5, with D possibly matching TRBD1 (6 bases). Germline CDR1 and CDR2: SQVTM and ANQGSEA. The ends were cut back, 6 bases at V and 2 bases at J, with 13 bases in the middle. The CDR3 runs 13 residues. The CDR3 here is CSVAQGRQETQYF. CDR3 DNA: TGCAGCGTGGCCCAGGGGCGGCAAGAGACCCAGTACTTC.

This sequence joins TRBV6-1 and TRBJ2-3, with 10 bases lining up with TRBD2. The CDR3 runs 17 residues. Germline-derived CDR1 and CDR2 are MNHNS and SASEGT. V was clipped by 5 bases and J by 2 bases; unmatched bases: 10. Written as DNA, the CDR3 is TGTGCCAGCAGTTCTGGGACTAGCGCGAGCCTCACAGATACGCAGTATTTT. It is translated as CASSSGTSASLTDTQYF.

This clonotype has a count of ten or more. CDR3 amino acids: CASSYPGLATDTQYF. The CDR3 DNA reads as TGTGCCAGCAGCTATCCGGGACTAGCCACAGATACGCAGTATTTT. The chain has TRBV5-6 and TRBJ2-3; 9 bases align to TRBD2. Germline CDR1 SGHDT, CDR2 YYEEEE. The CDR3 consists of 15 residues. V shed 3 bases, J shed 2 bases, and the junction held 4 bases outside the gene matches.

This clonotype was observed at least ten times. This sequence joins TRBV5-1 and TRBJ2-7; 9 bases line up with TRBD1. V lost 0 bases, J lost 1 base, and 2 bases stayed unmatched. CDR1 and CDR2 from the germline V gene are SGHRS and YFSETQ. This CDR3 is built from 15 residues. This CDR3 is CASSLVGTGSYEQYF. The CDR3 nucleotides read TGCGCCAGCAGCTTGGTCGGGACAGGGTCCTACGAGCAGTACTTC. The full variable domain, with the rest looked up from reference TRBV5-1 and TRBJ2-7, is KAGVTQTPRYLIKTRGQQVTLSCSPISGHRSVSWYQQTPGQGLQFLFEYFSETQRNKGNFPGRFSGRQFSNSRSEMNVSTLELGDSALYLCASSLVGTGSYEQYFGPGTRLTVT.

This chain connects TRBV12-3 or TRBV12-4 to TRBJ1-2; tentative D call: TRBD1 (6 bases). The CDR3 loop spans 15 amino acids. Trimming stripped 7 bases from V and 7 bases from J, with 22 bases between. The DNA of the CDR3 is TGTGCCAGCACCGCCCTGGGGGGGGGCTCAACTGGCTACACCTTC. This translates into CASTALGGGSTGYTF.

The chain employs TRBV20-1 and TRBJ2-7, with 9 positions matching TRBD2. Germline V gene data show CDR1 as DFQATT and CDR2 as SNEGSKA (reference sequence). The CDR3 length is 15 residues. V lost 2 bases to trimming and J lost 3 bases; unmatched junction nucleotides: 8. CDR3 region: CSARPGLALNYEQYF. DNA of the CDR3: TGCAGTGCTAGACCAGGACTAGCGCTGAACTACGAGCAGTACTTC.